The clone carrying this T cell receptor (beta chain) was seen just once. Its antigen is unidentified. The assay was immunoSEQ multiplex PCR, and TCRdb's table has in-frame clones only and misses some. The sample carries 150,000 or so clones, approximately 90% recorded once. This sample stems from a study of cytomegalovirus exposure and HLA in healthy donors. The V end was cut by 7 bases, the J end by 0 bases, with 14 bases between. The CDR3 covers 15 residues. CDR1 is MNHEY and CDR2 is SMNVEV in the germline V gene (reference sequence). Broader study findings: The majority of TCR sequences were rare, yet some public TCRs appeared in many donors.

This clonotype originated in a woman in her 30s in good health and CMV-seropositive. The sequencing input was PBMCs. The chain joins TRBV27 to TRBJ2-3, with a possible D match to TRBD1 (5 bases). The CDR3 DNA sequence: TGTGCCAGCAAAATGACAGAGAGAAGCACAGATACGCAGTATTTT. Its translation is CASKMTERSTDTQYF.